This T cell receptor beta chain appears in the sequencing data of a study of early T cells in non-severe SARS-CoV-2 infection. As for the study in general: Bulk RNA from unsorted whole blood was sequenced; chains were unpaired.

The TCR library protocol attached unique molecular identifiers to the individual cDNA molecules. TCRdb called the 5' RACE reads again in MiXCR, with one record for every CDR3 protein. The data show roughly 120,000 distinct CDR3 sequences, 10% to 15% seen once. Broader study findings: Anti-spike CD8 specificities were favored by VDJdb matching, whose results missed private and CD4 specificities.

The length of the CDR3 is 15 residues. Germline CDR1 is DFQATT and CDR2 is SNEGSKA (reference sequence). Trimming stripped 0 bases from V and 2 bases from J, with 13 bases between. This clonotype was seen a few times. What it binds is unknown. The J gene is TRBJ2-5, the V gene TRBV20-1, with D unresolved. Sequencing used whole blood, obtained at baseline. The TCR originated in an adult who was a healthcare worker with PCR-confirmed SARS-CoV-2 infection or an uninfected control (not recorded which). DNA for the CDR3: TGCAGTGCTAGAGATTCGGCGGCATTACAAGAGACCCAGTACTTC. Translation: CSARDSAALQETQYF.